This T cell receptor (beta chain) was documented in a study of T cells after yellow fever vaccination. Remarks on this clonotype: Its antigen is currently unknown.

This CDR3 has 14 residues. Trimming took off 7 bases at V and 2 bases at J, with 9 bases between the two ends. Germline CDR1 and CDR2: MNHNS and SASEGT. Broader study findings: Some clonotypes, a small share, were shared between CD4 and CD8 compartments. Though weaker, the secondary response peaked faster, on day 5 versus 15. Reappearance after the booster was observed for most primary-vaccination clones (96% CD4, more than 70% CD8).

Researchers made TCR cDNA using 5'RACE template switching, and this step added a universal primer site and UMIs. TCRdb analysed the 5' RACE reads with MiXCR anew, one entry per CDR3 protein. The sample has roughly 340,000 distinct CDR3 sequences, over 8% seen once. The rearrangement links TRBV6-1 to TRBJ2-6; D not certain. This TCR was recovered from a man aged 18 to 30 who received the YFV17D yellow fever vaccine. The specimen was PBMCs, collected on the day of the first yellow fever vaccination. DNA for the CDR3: TGTGCCAGCACTCCGGAAACTGGGGCCAACGTCCTGACTTTC. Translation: CASTPETGANVLTF.